A single sample gave rise to the 5 T cell receptor beta chains below, sequenced in a study of CD8+ T cells in alopecia areata. Extraction of RNA preceded its reverse transcription into cDNA, which served as the sequencing template. Sequencing was performed with immunoSEQ multiplex PCR; in TCRdb, only in-frame clones are kept and a portion is missing. The sample shows 290,000 or so clones, none of them appearing just once. Markers including CD4, CD8alpha, NKG2D and NKG2ACE guided sorting of pooled cutaneous lymph node cells. The sample taken for sequencing was CD4+ T cells sorted from a lymph node. The receptors come from a C3H/HeJ mouse with alopecia areata. MHC haplotype here: H2-k.

Comment on this clone: Mouse names are used for the genes. The read ends 4 residues shy of where the CDR3 ends; the end is completed using the germline J gene. V is TRBV31 and J is TRBJ2-1; no definite D call. The CDR3 is 11 residues long. Germline CDR1 reads GKSSPN; CDR2 reads SITVG. The DNA read from the CDR3 is TGTGCCTGGAGTCAGAACGCT. Encoded protein: CAWSQNA. The entire CDR3 protein is CAWSQNAEQFF.

This clone has a handful of counts. Gene names refer to mouse genes. The read terminates 4 residues ahead of where the CDR3 ends, so the germline J gene completes it. The sample carries other DNA sequences with the same CDR3. The J gene is TRBJ1-1, the V gene TRBV13-2, with 12 bases identical to TRBD1. Germline V CDR1 and CDR2: NNHNN, SYGAGS (reference sequence). There are 14 residues in the CDR3. CDR3: CASGDRDRGREVFF. CDR3 DNA, as far as it was read: TGTGCCAGCGGTGATAGGGACAGGGGGCGA.

This clone was observed a few times. Any gene name here is a mouse gene name. From the germline J gene comes the end of the CDR3, since the read stops 4 residues before it. The rearrangement uses TRBV14 and TRBJ2-3, with 10 bases lining up with TRBD2. This CDR3 spans 15 amino acids. Trimming removed 3 bases from V and 0 bases from J; junction bases left unmatched: 1. The V gene's germline CDR1 is SGHDT and CDR2 FRDEAV. Incomplete CDR3 DNA: TGTGCCAGCAGTTCTGGGGGGGCTAGTGCAGAA. Its translation is CASSSGGASAE. The CDR3 in full is CASSSGGASAETLYF.

A remark on this clone: Any gene name here is a mouse gene name. The read comes to an end 4 residues before the CDR3 does, leaving the germline J gene to fill in the end. This chain links TRBV17 with TRBJ2-5, with a possible D match to TRBD1 (5 bases). This CDR3 comprises 13 residues. Germline V CDR1 and CDR2: MNHDT, YYDKIL. The CDR3 bases that were read are TGTGCTAGCAGTAGATTGGACAAAGAC. Its protein product is CASSRLDKD. The whole CDR3 region reads CASSRLDKDTQYF.

Regarding this clone: Gene names and germline match the mouse. With the read ending 4 residues before the CDR3 end, the germline J gene is used to fill in that end. Within the sample, other DNA sequences also encode this same CDR3. This chain uses TRBV1 with TRBJ2-1; tentative D call: TRBD1 (5 bases). This CDR3 spans 14 amino acids. Germline CDR1 NSQYPW, CDR2 LRSPGD (reference sequence). Trimming removed 0 bases at V and 4 bases at J, with 7 bases between. The CDR3 DNA, read in part, is TGCACCTGCAGTGCAGATCGACAGTATGCT. Protein: CTCSADRQYA. The entire CDR3 protein reads CTCSADRQYAEQFF.